This TCR beta chain was obtained from a study of blood T cells in healthy people across ages. Points from the study as a whole: It was the long-lived donors that had more naive CD4+ cells and higher diversity than aged donors. Among T cells, TCR beta diversity per million cells dropped roughly linearly as age rose.

The CDR3 covers 12 residues. The germline CDR1 and CDR2 sequences are MNHEY and SMNVEV (reference sequence). V lost 9 bases to trimming and J lost 4 bases, with 12 bases between them. Note on this clonotype: The antigen is unknown.

Sample-barcoded 5' priming and a J-beta primer mix drove a second PCR of roughly 6 to 12 cycles. TCRdb re-derived calls from the 5' RACE reads in MiXCR, one entry per CDR3 protein. In the table there are 780,000 or so distinct CDR3 sequences, roughly 56% of which are singletons. The source is a man aged 40-49 years in good health. Sequencing was carried out using blood. The chain recombines TRBV27 with TRBJ2-5; no clear D gene. CDR3 bases: TGTGCCAGTAGCACCGGGCCAGAGACCCAGTACTTC. It yields the protein CASSTGPETQYF.